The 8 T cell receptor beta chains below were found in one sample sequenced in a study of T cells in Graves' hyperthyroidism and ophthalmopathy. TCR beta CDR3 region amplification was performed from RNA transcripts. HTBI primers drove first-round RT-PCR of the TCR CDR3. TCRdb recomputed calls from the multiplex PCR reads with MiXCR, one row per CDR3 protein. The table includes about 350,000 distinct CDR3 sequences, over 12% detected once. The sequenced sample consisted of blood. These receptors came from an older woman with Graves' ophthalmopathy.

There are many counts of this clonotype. For the CDR3, the DNA is TGTGCCAGTACCACCCGACTGGTAGGCTCCTACAATGAGCAGTTCTTC. It yields the protein CASTTRLVGSYNEQFF. This chain links TRBV6-1 with TRBJ2-1; D unclear. Germline assignment: CDR1 MNHNS and CDR2 SASEGT. The CDR3 is made up of 16 amino acids. V shed 9 bases and J shed 0 bases, with 18 bases lying between them.

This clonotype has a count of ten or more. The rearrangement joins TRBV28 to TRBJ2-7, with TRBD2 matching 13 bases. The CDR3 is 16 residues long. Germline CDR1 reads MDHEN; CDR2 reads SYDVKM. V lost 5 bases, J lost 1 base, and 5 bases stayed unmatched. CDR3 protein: CASSPLLAGGSYEQYF. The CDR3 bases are TGTGCCAGCAGTCCATTACTAGCGGGAGGGTCCTACGAGCAGTACTTC.

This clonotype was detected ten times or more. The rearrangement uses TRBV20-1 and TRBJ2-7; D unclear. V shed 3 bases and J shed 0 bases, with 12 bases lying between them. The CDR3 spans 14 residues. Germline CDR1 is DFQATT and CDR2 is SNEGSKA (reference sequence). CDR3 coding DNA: TGCAGTGCTAGTTGGGCCAGGAGCTCCTACGAGCAGTACTTC. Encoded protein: CSASWARSSYEQYF.

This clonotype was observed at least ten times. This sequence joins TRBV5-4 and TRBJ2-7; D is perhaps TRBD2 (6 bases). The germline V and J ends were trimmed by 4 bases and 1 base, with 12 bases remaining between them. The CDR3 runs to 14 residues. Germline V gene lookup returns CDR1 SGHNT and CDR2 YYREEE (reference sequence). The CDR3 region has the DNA TGTGCCAGCAGCGCTCTGGAGGGTTCCTACGAGCAGTACTTC. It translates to CASSALEGSYEQYF.

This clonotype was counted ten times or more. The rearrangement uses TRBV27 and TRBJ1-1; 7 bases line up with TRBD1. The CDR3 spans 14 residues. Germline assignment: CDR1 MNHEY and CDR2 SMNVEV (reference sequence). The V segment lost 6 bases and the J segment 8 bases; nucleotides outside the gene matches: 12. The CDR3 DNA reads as TGTGCCAGCAGGGCAAGGGACAGCTCGACGGAAGCTTTCTTT. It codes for CASRARDSSTEAFF.

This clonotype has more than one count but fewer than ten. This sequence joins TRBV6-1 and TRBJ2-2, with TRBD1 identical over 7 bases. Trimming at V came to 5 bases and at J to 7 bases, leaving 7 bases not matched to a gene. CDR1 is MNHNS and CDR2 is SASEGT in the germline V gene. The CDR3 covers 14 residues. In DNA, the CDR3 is TGTGCCAGCAGTATAACAGGGGCCGGCGGGGAGCTGTTTTTT. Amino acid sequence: CASSITGAGGELFF.

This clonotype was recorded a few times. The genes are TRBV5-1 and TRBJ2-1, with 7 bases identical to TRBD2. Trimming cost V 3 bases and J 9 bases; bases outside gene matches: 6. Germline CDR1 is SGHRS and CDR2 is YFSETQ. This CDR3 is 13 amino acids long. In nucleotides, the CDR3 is TGCGCCAGCAGCTCTGCGGGGAGGGGTGAGCAGTTCTTC. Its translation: CASSSAGRGEQFF.

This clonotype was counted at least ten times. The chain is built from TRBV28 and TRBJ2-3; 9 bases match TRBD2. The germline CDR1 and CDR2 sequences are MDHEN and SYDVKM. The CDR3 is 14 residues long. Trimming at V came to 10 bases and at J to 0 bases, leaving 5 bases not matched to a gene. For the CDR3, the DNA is TGTGCCATCCATAGCGGGGGTAGCACAGATACGCAGTATTTT. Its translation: CAIHSGGSTDTQYF.